The 16 T cell receptor beta chains presented below share a single source sample, sequenced in a study of T-cell reconstitution after alpha-beta-depleted transplantation in children. As it was prepared, the TCRbeta library received unique molecular identifiers. In TCRdb, the PCR reads were re-called with MiXCR into one record per CDR3 protein. The table shows about 600,000 distinct CDR3 sequences, with 20% to 25% occurring only once. The material sequenced was PBMCs, mostly from graft donor cells, taken 360 days after TCRalphabeta/CD19-depleted stem cell transplant. The origin of the receptors is a boy under two years old who had a stem cell transplant for acute myeloid leukemia, so the T cells may come from the graft donor.

This clonotype was counted between two and nine times. This rearrangement joins TRBV12-3 or TRBV12-4 to TRBJ1-5; possibly TRBD1 for D (6 bases). The CDR3 is made up of 12 amino acids. Trimming removed 10 bases from V and 2 bases from J, with 9 bases in between. CDR3 nucleotides: TGTGCCATTAGGACAGGCAATCAGCCCCAGCATTTT. Translated, it gives CAIRTGNQPQHF.

This clonotype turned up a few times. The chain carries TRBV7-9 and TRBJ2-1; 8 bases match TRBD2. The CDR3 extends over 15 amino acids. In germline, CDR1 is SEHNR, CDR2 FQNEAQ (reference sequence). V was clipped by 1 base and J by 5 bases; unmatched bases: 4. The CDR3 is CASSLGTSGNNEQFF. For the CDR3, the DNA is TGTGCCAGCAGCTTAGGAACTAGCGGTAACAATGAGCAGTTCTTC.

This clonotype was observed many times. J is TRBJ2-1 and V is TRBV3-1, with D possibly called TRBD1 or TRBD2 (5 bases each). V shed 3 bases and J shed 4 bases, with 19 bases lying between them. Per the germline V gene, CDR1 is LGHDT and CDR2 is YNNKEL (reference sequence). The CDR3 runs to 17 residues. The DNA for the CDR3 is TGTGCCAGCAGCCAGAACTCGAGGGGAGCCCCTTACAATGAGCAGTTCTTC. Amino acid sequence: CASSQNSRGAPYNEQFF.

This clonotype was detected many times. The J gene is TRBJ2-7, the V gene TRBV7-9; 9 bases fit TRBD1. V was clipped by 5 bases and J by 5 bases; unmatched bases: 10. In germline, CDR1 is SEHNR, CDR2 FQNEAQ (reference sequence). The CDR3 has 15 amino acids. The chain's CDR3 is CASSQTGTGPHEQYF. CDR3 nucleotide sequence: TGTGCCAGCAGCCAAACCGGGACAGGGCCCCACGAGCAGTACTTC.

This clonotype was seen many times. The J gene is TRBJ1-4, the V gene TRBV7-3, with D unclear. The CDR3 is 18 amino acids. Germline values: CDR1 SGHTA, CDR2 FQGTGA. V was pared by 0 bases and J by 0 bases, with 14 bases between. CDR3 DNA sequence: TGTGCCAGCAGCTTAACAGTCTACGGGAAAACAACTAATGAAAAACTGTTTTTT. The encoded protein is CASSLTVYGKTTNEKLFF. The variable domain in full, completed from reference TRBV7-3 and TRBJ1-4, reads GAGVSQTPSNKVTEKGKYVELRCDPISGHTALYWYRQSLGQGPEFLIYFQGTGAADDSGLPNDRFFAVRPEGSVSTLKIQRTERGDSAVYLCASSLTVYGKTTNEKLFFGSGTQLSVL.

This clonotype showed up just a few times. The rearrangement uses TRBV5-1 and TRBJ1-1; D perhaps matches TRBD1 (5 bases). From germline, CDR1 is SGHRS and CDR2 YFSETQ. Trimming cost V 7 bases and J 0 bases, with 16 bases left between them. CDR3 length: 15 amino acids. The CDR3 loop reads CASRPPGRMNTEAFF. As DNA, the CDR3 is TGCGCCAGCCGCCCTCCAGGGCGGATGAACACTGAAGCTTTCTTT.

This clonotype has just one count. This chain links TRBV5-1 with TRBJ2-3, with 10 bases aligning to TRBD1. The CDR3 covers 15 residues. Germline values: CDR1 SGHRS, CDR2 YFSETQ. V lost 7 bases, J lost 2 bases, and 7 bases stayed unmatched. CDR3 protein: CASSRQGAATDTQYF. The CDR3 bases are TGCGCCAGCTCTCGACAGGGGGCGGCCACAGATACGCAGTATTTT.

This chain joins TRBV2 and TRBJ2-6; D tentatively fits TRBD1 or TRBD2 (5 bases each). Looked up from germline, CDR1 is SNHLY and CDR2 is FYNNEI. V lost 4 bases, J lost 1 base, and 11 bases lay in between. The CDR3 length is 16 residues. The CDR3 DNA is TGTGCCAGCAGTGGGGGGTCTCTTTCTGGGGCCAACGTCCTGACTTTC. This codes for CASSGGSLSGANVLTF.

This clonotype was counted at least ten times. This chain links TRBV2 with TRBJ2-1; TRBD2 matches 12 bases. The germline gives CDR1 SNHLY, CDR2 FYNNEI. The J segment lost 15 bases and the V segment lost 5 bases, leaving 2 bases of the junction unmatched. This CDR3 is 11 amino acids long. The CDR3 protein is CASSKLAGGFF. CDR3 sequence (DNA): TGTGCCAGCAGTAAACTAGCGGGGGGGTTCTTC.

This clonotype was observed a handful of times. J is TRBJ2-4 and V is TRBV9, with TRBD2 as a possible D gene (7 bases). CDR3 size: 18 residues. V was shortened by 3 bases and J by 1 base, with 20 bases between the two germline ends. The germline CDR1 and CDR2 sequences are SGDLS and YYNGEE. The CDR3 region is CASSATWGGQGAKNIQYF. Here the CDR3 DNA reads TGTGCCAGCAGCGCGACCTGGGGGGGGCAAGGGGCCAAAAACATTCAGTACTTC.

A few counts support this clonotype. The chain links TRBV4-2 to TRBJ1-6; 8 bases line up with TRBD1. The J segment lost 9 bases and the V segment lost 3 bases, leaving 10 bases of the junction unmatched. The germline V gene encodes CDR1 LGHNA and CDR2 YNFKEQ. This CDR3 contains 16 residues. CDR3 in DNA: TGTGCCAGCAGCCAGAGACTAGACAGGGGAGTTTCACCCCTCCACTTT. This translates into CASSQRLDRGVSPLHF.

In this sample, this clonotype turned up a few times. The genes are TRBV5-1 and TRBJ2-3; 14 bases agree with TRBD2. Germline V lookup: CDR1 SGHRS, CDR2 YFSETQ. The CDR3 sequence is 15 residues long. V was pared by 7 bases and J by 3 bases, with 4 bases of the junction left unmatched. The CDR3 protein is CASGLAGGTTDTQYF. CDR3 nucleotide sequence: TGCGCCAGCGGACTAGCGGGGGGTACAACAGATACGCAGTATTTT.

This clonotype was recorded many times. This CDR3 is CASSVIGRGTTDTQYF. The CDR3 nucleotides are TGTGCCAGCAGCGTAATAGGGAGGGGAACCACAGATACGCAGTATTTT. The rearrangement links TRBV9 to TRBJ2-3, with TRBD2 matching over 7 bases. Germline trimming cut 1 base from V and 2 bases from J; bases unmatched to any gene: 7. The germline V gene encodes CDR1 SGDLS and CDR2 YYNGEE. The CDR3 runs 16 residues.

The chain employs TRBV7-9 and TRBJ2-7; TRBD1 aligns across 8 bases. The V and J ends lost 5 bases and 6 bases, in that order; junction bases with no gene match: 6. This CDR3 comprises 13 residues. The germline CDR1 and CDR2 sequences are SEHNR and FQNEAQ (reference sequence). The CDR3 spells CASSVHTGGEQYV. The CDR3, as DNA: TGTGCCAGCAGCGTCCATACAGGGGGCGAGCAGTACGTC.

The chain has TRBV14 and TRBJ2-5, with D possibly matching TRBD1 (6 bases). The CDR3 runs to 13 residues. Deletions cut 3 bases from V and 4 bases from J, with 9 bases between. Per germline, CDR1 SGHDN and CDR2 FVKESK. CDR3 in amino acids: CASSHYRVETQYF. The CDR3 nucleotides are TGTGCCAGCAGCCATTACAGGGTAGAGACCCAGTACTTC.

This clonotype was counted between two and nine times. CDR3 sequence reads: CASRGQGLGEQFF. In DNA form, the CDR3 reads TGTGCCAGCAGGGGACAGGGCTTGGGGGAGCAGTTCTTC. The chain has TRBV28 and TRBJ2-1; 9 nucleotides line up with TRBD1. In germline, CDR1 is MDHEN, CDR2 SYDVKM. V lost 6 bases, J lost 10 bases, and 7 bases stayed unmatched. The CDR3 length is 13 residues. Full variable domain (outside the CDR3, taken from reference TRBV28 and TRBJ2-1): DVKVTQSSRYLVKRTGEKVFLECVQDMDHENMFWYRQDPGLGLRLIYFSYDVKMKEKGDIPEGYSVSREKKERFSLILESASTNQTSMYLCASRGQGLGEQFFGPGTRLTVL.